One and the same sample provided the 7 T cell receptor beta chains below, sequenced in a study of neurological immune-mediated disorders. TCRdb called the 5' RACE reads again in MiXCR, with one record for every CDR3 protein. This sample has roughly 100,000 distinct CDR3 sequences, with 3.5% found just once. The source material was PBMCs. The receptors derive from a woman in her late teens or twenties with multiple sclerosis.

The table lists this clonotype with many counts. This chain uses TRBV29-1 with TRBJ1-3, with no clear D. The V gene's germline CDR1 is SQVTM and CDR2 ANQGSEA. The CDR3 is made up of 11 amino acids. V lost 7 bases, J lost 4 bases, and 8 bases lay in between. The CDR3 spells CSADGGNTIYF. In DNA form, the CDR3 reads TGCAGCGCCGATGGGGGAAACACCATATATTTT.

This clonotype has a handful of counts. It may be a read error: a sequence one base away is much more abundant. V is TRBV20-1 and J is TRBJ1-5; the D gene is possibly TRBD1 (5 bases). The CDR3 sequence is 15 residues long. Germline V gene sequence: CDR1 DFQATT, CDR2 SNEGSKA (reference sequence). This CDR3 reads CSASRDTTGGQPQNF. The CDR3, as DNA: TGCAGTGCTAGCCGAGATACGACCGGGGGTCAGCCCCAGAATTTT.

Ten or more counts support this clonotype. This chain links TRBV12-3 or TRBV12-4 with TRBJ1-1; D gene ambiguous. V lost 3 bases to trimming and J lost 5 bases, with 1 base between them. The CDR3 extends over 10 amino acids. This CDR3 reads CASSLTEAFF. CDR3 coding DNA: TGTGCCAGCAGTTTGACTGAAGCTTTCTTT.

The chain recombines TRBV6-2 or TRBV6-3 with TRBJ2-7, with TRBD2 matching over 13 bases. This CDR3 has 16 amino acids. Germline loops: CDR1 MNHEY, CDR2 SVGEGT. The V segment lost 4 bases and the J segment 3 bases; nucleotides outside the gene matches: 6. CDR3 sequence reads: CASSSFGTSGIYEQYF. The CDR3 DNA reads TGTGCCAGCAGTTCCTTTGGGACTAGCGGGATCTACGAGCAGTACTTC.

There are many counts of this clonotype. This chain uses TRBV15 with TRBJ2-2; 14 bases line up with TRBD2. V lost 5 bases, J lost 4 bases, and 12 bases stayed unmatched. Germline assignment: CDR1 LNHNV and CDR2 YYDKDF (reference sequence). The length of the CDR3 is 19 residues. Written as DNA, the CDR3 is TGTGCCACCAGCGAACTACTCACGGGACTAGCGGGAGTCACCGGGGAGCTGTTTTTT. Amino acid sequence: CATSELLTGLAGVTGELFF.

This clonotype has a count of ten or more. The chain is built from TRBV10-3 and TRBJ2-1; D might be TRBD2 (5 bases). CDR3 size: 13 residues. Trimming took 2 bases from V and 6 from J, leaving 8 bases between them. Germline values: CDR1 ENHRY, CDR2 SYGVKD. The CDR3 spells CAISEGRGNEQFF. Here the CDR3 DNA reads TGTGCCATCAGTGAGGGTCGGGGCAATGAGCAGTTCTTC.

This clonotype was detected ten times or more. V is TRBV7-3 and J is TRBJ2-2; D not resolved. This CDR3 is 14 amino acids long. V shed 5 bases and J shed 4 bases, with 11 bases lying between them. Looked up from germline, CDR1 is SGHTA and CDR2 is FQGTGA. Here the CDR3 reads CASSGDLTTGELFF. The CDR3 bases are TGTGCCAGCAGCGGTGACTTGACCACCGGGGAGCTGTTTTTT.